The 21 T cell receptor beta chains below were found in one sample sequenced in a study of T cells in tuberculosis. The repertoire was sequenced with immunoSEQ multiplex PCR; TCRdb's copy has only in-frame clones and lacks some. Of approximately 59,000 clones listed, around 90% are singletons. After thawing and overnight rest, PBMC were stained with GMM-loaded CD1B tetramer, viability dye and anti-CD3 for sorting. CD1B tetramers were loaded with Rhodococcus equi-derived C32 glucose monomycolate. The sequenced sample consisted of CD1b-GMM tetramer-negative cells sorted from PBMCs. The receptors shown here come from an adult woman with latent tuberculosis.

This clone came up once. V is TRBV28 and J is TRBJ1-1; weak D call: TRBD1 (6 bases). V dropped 4 bases and J dropped 1 base, with 13 bases sitting between them. Germline CDR1 reads MDHEN; CDR2 reads SYDVKM. This CDR3 has 15 residues. The CDR3 sequence is CASSSQGTRNTEAFF. DNA of the CDR3: TGTGCCAGCAGTTCACAGGGAACGAGGAACACTGAAGCTTTCTTT.

This clone was seen a handful of times. The chain joins TRBV5-1 to TRBJ1-1, with a possible D match to TRBD1 (5 bases). The V end lost 4 bases, the J end lost 7 bases, and 23 bases lay between the germline ends. Germline CDR1 and CDR2: SGHRS and YFSETQ. The CDR3 is made up of 16 amino acids. The CDR3 DNA follows: TGCGCCAGCAGCAGCCGTAGGCGGGGGTTAAATAATGAAGCTTTCTTT. This sequence encodes CASSSRRRGLNNEAFF.

The chain uses TRBV27 and TRBJ2-7; 9 nucleotides match TRBD1. Trimming removed 6 bases from V and 3 bases from J; junction bases left unmatched: 6. This CDR3 spans 14 amino acids. The germline gives CDR1 MNHEY, CDR2 SMNVEV (reference sequence). CDR3 nucleotides: TGTGCCAGCAGGGGACAGGGAGTCTTCTACGAGCAGTACTTC. Its protein is CASRGQGVFYEQYF.

The chain has TRBV6-5 and TRBJ1-2; 7 nucleotides line up with TRBD1. The CDR3 is 15 residues long. V lost 4 bases, J lost 1 base, and 6 bases stayed unmatched. Germline CDR1 MNHEY, CDR2 SVGAGI. The CDR3 nucleotides read TGTGCCAGCAGTTCCCTCAGGGGGGTTAACTATGGCTACACCTTC. It encodes CASSSLRGVNYGYTF.

The rearrangement links TRBV15 to TRBJ2-3; 8 nucleotides align to TRBD1. The J segment lost 2 bases and the V segment lost 0 bases, leaving 7 bases of the junction unmatched. The CDR3 length is 17 residues. Per the germline V gene, CDR1 is LNHNV and CDR2 is YYDKDF (reference sequence). CDR3 coding DNA: TGTGCCACCAGCAGAGACGACGGACAGGGTTTCACAGATACGCAGTATTTT. Translated: CATSRDDGQGFTDTQYF.

J is TRBJ2-5 and V is TRBV5-1; no clear D. V lost 2 bases and J 5 bases, leaving 4 bases between the germline ends. Germline CDR1 and CDR2: SGHRS and YFSETQ. The CDR3 loop spans 11 amino acids. The CDR3 DNA reads as TGCGCCAGCAGCTTCGGGGAGACCCAGTACTTC. Translation: CASSFGETQYF.

This clone was detected once. This chain joins TRBV4-1 and TRBJ1-2; D possibly corresponds to TRBD1 (6 bases). This CDR3 has 16 amino acids. The V end was cut by 0 bases, the J end by 4 bases, with 15 bases between. In germline, CDR1 is MGHRA, CDR2 YSYEKL. In DNA form, the CDR3 reads TGCGCCAGCAGCCAAGAATTCGGACAGAGACTCTATGGCTACACCTTC. This gives the protein CASSQEFGQRLYGYTF.

The sample holds a few counts of this clone. The rearrangement joins TRBV7-2 to TRBJ2-3; 7 bases map to TRBD2. The V gene end was trimmed by 6 bases and the J gene end by 4 bases; junction bases not matched to a gene: 4. The CDR3 has 13 residues. Germline-derived CDR1 and CDR2 are SGHTA and FQGNSA. The CDR3 is CASRLSGADTQYF. CDR3 DNA sequence: TGTGCCAGCAGGCTGAGCGGGGCAGATACGCAGTATTTT.

The chain links TRBV14 to TRBJ1-3; no firm D call. CDR3 size: 17 residues. Trimming cost V 1 base and J 0 bases, with 13 bases left between them. Germline V CDR1 and CDR2: SGHDN, FVKESK. In DNA form, the CDR3 reads TGTGCCAGCAGCCAAGGCCCTGGGCTGATCTCTGGAAACACCATATATTTT. It yields the protein CASSQGPGLISGNTIYF.

This clone has only one observation. The V and J genes are TRBV7-9 and TRBJ2-2; 9 bases align to TRBD1. This CDR3 region has 15 residues. V gave up 7 bases and J gave up 7 bases; unmatched junction bases: 10. The germline V gene has CDR1 SEHNR and CDR2 FQNEAQ (reference sequence). The CDR3 sequence: CASITGGLKSGELFF. The CDR3 bases are TGTGCCAGCATCACAGGGGGCTTGAAGAGCGGGGAGCTGTTTTTT.

The V and J genes are TRBV7-2 and TRBJ2-1; 7 positions match TRBD2. CDR1 is SGHTA and CDR2 is FQGNSA in the germline V gene. J was trimmed by 8 bases and V by 4 bases; bases with no gene match: 11. CDR3 length: 15 residues. CDR3 coding DNA: TGTGCCAGCAGCTCCACCGGGACTATATTTCATGAGCAGTTCTTC. It encodes CASSSTGTIFHEQFF. Combining the CDR3 with reference TRBV7-2 and TRBJ2-1 gives the whole variable domain GAGVSQSPSNKVTEKGKDVELRCDPISGHTALYWYRQSLGQGLEFLIYFQGNSAPDKSGLPSDRFSAERTGGSVSTLTIQRTQQEDSAVYLCASSSTGTIFHEQFFGPGTRLTVL.

V and J are TRBV18 and TRBJ1-2; 7 bases match TRBD1. Unmatched junction bases numbered 4, after V lost 4 bases and J lost 2 bases. The CDR3 is 14 residues long. Per the germline V gene, CDR1 is KGHSH and CDR2 is LQKENI. The CDR3 region is CASSLGTENYGYTF. The CDR3 DNA follows: TGTGCCAGCTCACTCGGGACAGAGAACTATGGCTACACCTTC. Filled out from reference TRBV18 and TRBJ1-2, the complete variable domain reads NAGVMQNPRHLVRRRGQEARLRCSPMKGHSHVYWYRQLPEEGLKFMVYLQKENIIDESGMPKERFSAEFPKEGPSILRIQQVVRGDSAAYFCASSLGTENYGYTFGSGTRLTVV.

The chain has TRBV4-2 and TRBJ2-2, with D possibly TRBD1 on 5 matching bases. V shed 5 bases and J shed 1 base, with 14 bases lying between them. The CDR3 covers 16 residues. The germline CDR1 and CDR2 sequences are LGHNA and YNFKEQ. The CDR3 here is CASSTATAMNTGELFF. In DNA form, the CDR3 reads TGTGCCAGCAGCACAGCGACAGCGATGAACACCGGGGAGCTGTTTTTT.

The chain employs TRBV2 and TRBJ1-2; D might be TRBD1 (6 bases). The CDR3 loop spans 15 amino acids. Per germline, CDR1 SNHLY and CDR2 FYNNEI. Trimming took off 8 bases at V and 2 bases at J, with 18 bases between the two ends. The CDR3 is CASRGLRQVNYGYTF. CDR3 DNA sequence: TGTGCCAGCCGAGGCCTCCGACAGGTGAACTATGGCTACACCTTC.

The V call is TRBV10-3, the J call TRBJ2-7; 8 nucleotides align to TRBD1. V lost 6 bases to trimming and J lost 0 bases; unmatched junction nucleotides: 4. This CDR3 has 14 amino acids. Germline V gene data show CDR1 as ENHRY and CDR2 as SYGVKD. CDR3 bases: TGTGCCATCAGCGGGACAGGAGTCTCCTACGAGCAGTACTTC. It is translated as CAISGTGVSYEQYF.

The chain recombines TRBV5-1 with TRBJ1-1; D remains ambiguous. Germline V gene data show CDR1 as SGHRS and CDR2 as YFSETQ. Trimming pared 0 bases from V and 1 base from J, leaving 7 bases between. The CDR3 is 14 residues long. CDR3 bases: TGCGCCAGCAGCTTGGTAGAGGAGAACACTGAAGCTTTCTTT. As protein: CASSLVEENTEAFF.

The DNA for the CDR3 is TGTGCCAGCAGCTTAAATTCAGGGGACTACGAGCAGTACTTC. Its protein is CASSLNSGDYEQYF. The chain uses TRBV11-3 and TRBJ2-5, with D possibly being TRBD1 (6 bases). The DNA end lines up better with TRBJ2-7; the J call may be wrong. Germline CDR1 and CDR2: SGHNT and YENEEA. This CDR3 is built from 14 residues.

The rearrangement links TRBV6-5 to TRBJ1-5, with D perhaps matching TRBD1 (5 bases). The CDR3 runs to 16 residues. Trimming stripped 1 base from V and 4 bases from J, with 14 bases between. Germline CDR1 and CDR2: MNHEY and SVGAGI. The CDR3 nucleotides are TGTGCCAGCAGTTACTTTGGCTTACAGGAGAATCAGCCCCAGCATTTT. This encodes CASSYFGLQENQPQHF.

The V and J genes are TRBV28 and TRBJ2-7; possible D gene TRBD2, 5 bases. The V gene lost 3 bases and the J gene lost 1 base, with 10 bases spanning the gap. Germline lookup yields CDR1 MDHEN and CDR2 SYDVKM. The CDR3 length is 14 residues. The CDR3 DNA reads as TGTGCCAGCAGTTTCGTCGGCGGGTCCTACGAGCAGTACTTC. Translating gives CASSFVGGSYEQYF.

This clone has a single count. Relative to the germline gene, one junction end is altered; a read error may explain this. The J gene is TRBJ2-1, the V gene TRBV9; D might be TRBD2 (6 bases). Germline assignment: CDR1 SGDLS and CDR2 YYNGEE. The CDR3 contains 14 residues. CDR3: CASSAGSSYNGQFF. The CDR3, as DNA: TGTGCCAGCAGCGCCGGGAGCTCCTACAATGGGCAGTTCTTC. Together with reference TRBV9 and TRBJ2-1, the CDR3 gives the full variable domain: DSGVTQTPKHLITATGQRVTLRCSPRSGDLSVYWYQQSLDQGLQFLIQYYNGEERAKGNILERFSAQQFPDLHSELNLSSLELGDSALYFCASSAGSSYNGQFFGPGTRLTVL.

The sample holds a few counts of this clone. The J gene is TRBJ2-7, the V gene TRBV6-6; 10 nucleotides agree with TRBD2. Looked up from germline, CDR1 is MNHNY and CDR2 is SVGAGI (reference sequence). The CDR3 consists of 15 residues. With 5 bases clipped from V and 4 bases from J, the junction kept 8 bases outside the gene matches. The CDR3 DNA reads as TGTGCCAGCAGTACAGCTAGCGGGGGCCGATACGAGCAGTACTTC. Residues: CASSTASGGRYEQYF.